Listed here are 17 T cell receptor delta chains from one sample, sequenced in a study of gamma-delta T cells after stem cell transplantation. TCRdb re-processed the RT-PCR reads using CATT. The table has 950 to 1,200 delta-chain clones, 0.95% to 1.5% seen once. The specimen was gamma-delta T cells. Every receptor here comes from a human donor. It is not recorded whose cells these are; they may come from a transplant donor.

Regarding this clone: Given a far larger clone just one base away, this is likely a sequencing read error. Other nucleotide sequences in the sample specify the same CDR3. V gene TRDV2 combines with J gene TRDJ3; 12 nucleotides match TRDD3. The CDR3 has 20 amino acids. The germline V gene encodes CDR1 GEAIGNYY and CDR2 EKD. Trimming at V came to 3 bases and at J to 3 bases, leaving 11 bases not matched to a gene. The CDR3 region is CACDQPPLGDTFWDTRQMFF. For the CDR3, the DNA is TGTGCCTGTGACCAGCCCCCGCTGGGGGATACGTTCTGGGACACCCGACAGATGTTTTTC.

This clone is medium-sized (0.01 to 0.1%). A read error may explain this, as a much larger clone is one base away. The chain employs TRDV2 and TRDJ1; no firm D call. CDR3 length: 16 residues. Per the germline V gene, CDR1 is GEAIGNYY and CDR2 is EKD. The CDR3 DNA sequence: TGTGCCTGTGACACTTTAAGTAAAGGTGGTGCCGATAAACTCACCTTT. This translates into CACDTLSKGGADKLTF.

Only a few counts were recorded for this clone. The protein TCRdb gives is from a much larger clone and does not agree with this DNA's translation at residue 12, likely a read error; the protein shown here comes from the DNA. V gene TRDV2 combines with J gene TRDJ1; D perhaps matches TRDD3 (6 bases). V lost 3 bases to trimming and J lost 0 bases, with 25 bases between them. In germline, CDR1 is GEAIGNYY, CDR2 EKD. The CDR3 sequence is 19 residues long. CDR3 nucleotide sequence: TGTGCCTGTGACGGTTTATCTGGGGATGCTCGATTTAACACCGATAAACTCATCTTT. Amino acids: CACDGLSGDARFNTDKLIF.

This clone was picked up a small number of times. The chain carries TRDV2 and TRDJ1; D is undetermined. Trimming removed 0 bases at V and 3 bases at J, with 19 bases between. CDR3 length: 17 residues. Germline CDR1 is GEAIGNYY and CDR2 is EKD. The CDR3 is CACDTVAPRKHADKLIF. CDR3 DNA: TGTGCCTGTGACACCGTTGCCCCCAGGAAACATGCCGATAAACTCATCTTT.

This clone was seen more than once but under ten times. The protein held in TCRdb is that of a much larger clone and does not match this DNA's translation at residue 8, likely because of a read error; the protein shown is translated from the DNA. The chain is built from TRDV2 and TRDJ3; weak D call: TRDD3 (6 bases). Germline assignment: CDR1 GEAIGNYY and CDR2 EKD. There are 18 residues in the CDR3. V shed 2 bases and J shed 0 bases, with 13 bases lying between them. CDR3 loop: CACDRILGSSWDTRQMFF. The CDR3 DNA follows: TGTGCCTGTGACAGGATACTGGGTAGCTCCTGGGACACCCGACAGATGTTTTTC.

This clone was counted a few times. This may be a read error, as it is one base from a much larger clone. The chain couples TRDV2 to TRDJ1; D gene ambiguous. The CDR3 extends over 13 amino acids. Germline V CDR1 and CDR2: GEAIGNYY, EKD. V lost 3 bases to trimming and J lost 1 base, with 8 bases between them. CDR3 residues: CACDAELTDKLIF. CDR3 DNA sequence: TGTGCCTGTGACGCCGAGCTCACCGATAAACTCATCTTT.

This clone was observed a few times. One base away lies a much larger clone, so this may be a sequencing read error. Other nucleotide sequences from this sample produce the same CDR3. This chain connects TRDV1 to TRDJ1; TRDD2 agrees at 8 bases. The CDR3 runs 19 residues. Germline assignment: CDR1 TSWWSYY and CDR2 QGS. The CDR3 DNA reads TGTGCCCTTGGGGTCCCGGCCTTCCTAAAGAATACTGGGACCTCTAAACTCATCTTT. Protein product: CALGVPAFLKNTGTSKLIF.

In DNA form, the CDR3 reads TGTGCCTGTGATCCCGTACTGGGGGATACGCGAACCGATAAACTCATCTTT. Its translation: CACDPVLGDTRTDKLIF. The V call is TRDV2, the J call TRDJ1, with TRDD3 matching 13 bases. V trimming: 4 bases; J trimming: 2 bases; junction bases outside the gene matches: 9. The CDR3 is 17 residues long. CDR1 is GEAIGNYY and CDR2 is EKD in the germline V gene.

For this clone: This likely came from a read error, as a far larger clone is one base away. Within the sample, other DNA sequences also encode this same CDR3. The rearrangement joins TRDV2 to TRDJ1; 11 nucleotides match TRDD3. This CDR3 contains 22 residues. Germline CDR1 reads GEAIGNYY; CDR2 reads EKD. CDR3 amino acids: CACDTLLQLGDTKFAATDKLIF. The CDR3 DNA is TGCGCCTGTGACACTCTCCTACAGCTGGGGGATACTAAGTTTGCGGCCACCGATAAACTCATCTTT.

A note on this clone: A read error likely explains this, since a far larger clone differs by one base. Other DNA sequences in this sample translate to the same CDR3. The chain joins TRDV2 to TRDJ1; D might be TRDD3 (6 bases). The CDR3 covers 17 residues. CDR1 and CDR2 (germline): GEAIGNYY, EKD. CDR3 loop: CACDTWAPDGGTDKLIF. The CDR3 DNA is TGTGCCTGTGACACGTGGGCCCCCGACGGGGGGACCGATAAACTTATCTTT.

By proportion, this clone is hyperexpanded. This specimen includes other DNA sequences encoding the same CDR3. The CDR3 sequence: CACDDLGGYRADKLIF. CDR3 nucleotide sequence: TGTGCCTGTGACGATCTTGGGGGATACCGGGCCGATAAACTCATCTTT. This chain links TRDV2 with TRDJ1; 10 nucleotides line up with TRDD3. The CDR3 contains 16 residues. Trimming cost V 3 bases and J 3 bases; bases outside gene matches: 9. CDR1 is GEAIGNYY and CDR2 is EKD in the germline V gene.

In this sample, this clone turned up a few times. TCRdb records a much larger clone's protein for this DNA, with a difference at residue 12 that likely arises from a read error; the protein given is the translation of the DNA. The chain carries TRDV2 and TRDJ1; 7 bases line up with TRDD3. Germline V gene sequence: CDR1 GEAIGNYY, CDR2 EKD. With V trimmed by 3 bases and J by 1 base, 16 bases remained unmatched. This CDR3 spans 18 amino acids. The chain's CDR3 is CACDGVGGGNQCTDKLIF. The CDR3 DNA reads TGTGCCTGTGACGGGGTTGGTGGGGGAAATCAGTGCACCGATAAACTCATCTTT.

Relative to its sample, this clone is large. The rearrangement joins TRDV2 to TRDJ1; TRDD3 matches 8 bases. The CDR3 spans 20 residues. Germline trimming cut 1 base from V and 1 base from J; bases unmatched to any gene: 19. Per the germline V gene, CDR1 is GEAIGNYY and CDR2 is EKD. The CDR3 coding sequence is TGTGCCTGTGACACGCTTATCCCGATGGAGTGGGGGATGCGCACCGATAAACTCATCTTT. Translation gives CACDTLIPMEWGMRTDKLIF.

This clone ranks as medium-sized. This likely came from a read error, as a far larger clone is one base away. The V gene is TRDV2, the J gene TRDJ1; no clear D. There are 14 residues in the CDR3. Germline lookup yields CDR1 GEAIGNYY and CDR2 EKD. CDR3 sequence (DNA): TGTGCCTGTGACACCCTCCTGGTATCCGATAGACTCATCTTT. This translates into CACDTLLVSDRLIF.

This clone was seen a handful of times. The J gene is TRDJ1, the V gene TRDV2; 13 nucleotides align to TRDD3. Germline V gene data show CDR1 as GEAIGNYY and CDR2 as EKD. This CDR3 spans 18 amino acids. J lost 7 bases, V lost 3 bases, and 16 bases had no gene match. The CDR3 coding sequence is TGTGCCTGTGACGCCTGGACTGGGGGATACGCTGCTAATGGTAAACTCATCTTT. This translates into CACDAWTGGYAANGKLIF.

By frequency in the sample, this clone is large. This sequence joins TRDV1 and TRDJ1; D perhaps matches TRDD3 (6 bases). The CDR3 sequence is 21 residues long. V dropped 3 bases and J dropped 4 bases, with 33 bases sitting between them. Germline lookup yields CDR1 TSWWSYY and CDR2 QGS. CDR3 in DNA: TGTGCTCTTGGGGACGACCTGAGAGGCCTCCACCGGGGGACTGCGGACGATAAACTCATCTTT. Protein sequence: CALGDDLRGLHRGTADDKLIF.

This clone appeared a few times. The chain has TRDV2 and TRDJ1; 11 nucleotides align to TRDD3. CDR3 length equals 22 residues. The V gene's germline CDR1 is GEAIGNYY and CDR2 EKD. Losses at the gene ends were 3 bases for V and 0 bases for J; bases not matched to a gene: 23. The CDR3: CACDLIPTPRPGGYSYTDKLIF. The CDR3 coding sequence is TGTGCCTGTGACCTAATTCCTACACCCCGTCCTGGGGGATACTCGTACACCGATAAACTCATCTTT.